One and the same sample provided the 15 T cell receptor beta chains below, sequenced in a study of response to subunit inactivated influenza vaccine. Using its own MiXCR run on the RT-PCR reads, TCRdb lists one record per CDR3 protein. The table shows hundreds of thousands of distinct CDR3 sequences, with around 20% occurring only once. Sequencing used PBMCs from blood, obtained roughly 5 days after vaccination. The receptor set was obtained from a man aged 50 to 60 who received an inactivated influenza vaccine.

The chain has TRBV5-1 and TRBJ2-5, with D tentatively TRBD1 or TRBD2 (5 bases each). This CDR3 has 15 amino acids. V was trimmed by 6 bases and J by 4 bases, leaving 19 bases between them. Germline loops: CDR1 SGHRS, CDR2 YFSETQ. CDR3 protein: CASTLNMGTRETQYF. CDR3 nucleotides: TGCGCCAGCACCCTCAACATGGGGACCAGAGAGACCCAGTACTTC.

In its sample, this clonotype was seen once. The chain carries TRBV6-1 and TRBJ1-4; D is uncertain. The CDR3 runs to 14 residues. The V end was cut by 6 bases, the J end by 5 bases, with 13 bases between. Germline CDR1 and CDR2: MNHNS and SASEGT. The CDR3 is CASSPPAGNEKLFF. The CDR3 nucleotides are TGTGCCAGCAGCCCCCCGGCCGGGAATGAAAAACTGTTTTTT.

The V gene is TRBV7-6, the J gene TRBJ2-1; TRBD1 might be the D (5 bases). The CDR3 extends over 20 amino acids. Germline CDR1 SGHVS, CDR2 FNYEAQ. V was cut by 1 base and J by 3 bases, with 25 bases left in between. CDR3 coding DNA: TGTGCCAGCAGCTTAGTAGCCAGGGCAGGGATCGAATCGGACTACAATGAGCAGTTCTTC. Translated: CASSLVARAGIESDYNEQFF. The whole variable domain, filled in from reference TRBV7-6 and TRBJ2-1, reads GAGVSQSPRYKVTKRGQDVALRCDPISGHVSLYWYRQALGQGPEFLTYFNYEAQQDKSGLPNDRFSAERPEGSISTLTIQRTEQRDSAMYRCASSLVARAGIESDYNEQFFGPGTRLTVL.

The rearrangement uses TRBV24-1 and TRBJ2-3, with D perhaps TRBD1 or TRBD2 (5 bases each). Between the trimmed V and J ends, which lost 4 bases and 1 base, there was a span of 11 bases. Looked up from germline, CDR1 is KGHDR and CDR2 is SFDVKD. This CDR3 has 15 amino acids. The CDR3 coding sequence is TGTGCCACCAGTGAACCCGGGGCTCGCACAGATACGCAGTATTTT. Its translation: CATSEPGARTDTQYF.

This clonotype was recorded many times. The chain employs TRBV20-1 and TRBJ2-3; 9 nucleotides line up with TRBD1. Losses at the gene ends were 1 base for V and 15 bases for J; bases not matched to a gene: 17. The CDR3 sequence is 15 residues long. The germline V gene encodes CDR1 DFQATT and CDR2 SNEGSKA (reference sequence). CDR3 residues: CSARVGGQGRGYAYF. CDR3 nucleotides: TGCAGTGCTAGAGTAGGAGGACAGGGGAGGGGATACGCTTATTTT.

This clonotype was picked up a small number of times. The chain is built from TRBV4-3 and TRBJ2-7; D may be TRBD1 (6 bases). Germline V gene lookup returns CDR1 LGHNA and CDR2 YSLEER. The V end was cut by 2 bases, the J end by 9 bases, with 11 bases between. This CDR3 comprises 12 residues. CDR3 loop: CASSQTGNRQYF. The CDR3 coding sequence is TGCGCCAGCAGCCAAACAGGGAATCGGCAGTACTTC.

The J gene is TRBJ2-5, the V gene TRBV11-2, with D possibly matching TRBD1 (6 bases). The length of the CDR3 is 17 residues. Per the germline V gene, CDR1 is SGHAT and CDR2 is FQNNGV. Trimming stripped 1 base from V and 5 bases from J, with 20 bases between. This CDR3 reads CASSLVGRGLSWETQYF. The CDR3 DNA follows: TGTGCCAGCAGCTTAGTCGGCAGGGGTTTATCATGGGAGACCCAGTACTTC.

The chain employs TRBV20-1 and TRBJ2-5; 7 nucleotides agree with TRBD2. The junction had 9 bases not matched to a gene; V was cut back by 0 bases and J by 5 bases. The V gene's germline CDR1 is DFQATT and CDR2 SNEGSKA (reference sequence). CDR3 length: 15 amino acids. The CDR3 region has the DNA TGCAGTGCTAGAGATCTAGCGGACATAGGGGAGACCCAGTACTTC. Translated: CSARDLADIGETQYF.

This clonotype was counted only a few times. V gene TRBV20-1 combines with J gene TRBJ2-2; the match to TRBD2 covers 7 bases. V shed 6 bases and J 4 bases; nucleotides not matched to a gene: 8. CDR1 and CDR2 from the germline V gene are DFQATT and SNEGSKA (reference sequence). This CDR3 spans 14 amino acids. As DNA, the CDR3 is TGCAGTGCCCAAAAGCCGGGGGGCACCGGGGAGCTGTTTTTT. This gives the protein CSAQKPGGTGELFF.

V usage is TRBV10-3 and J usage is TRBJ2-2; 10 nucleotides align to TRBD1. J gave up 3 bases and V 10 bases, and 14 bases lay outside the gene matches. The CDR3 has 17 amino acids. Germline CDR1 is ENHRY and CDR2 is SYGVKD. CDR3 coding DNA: TGTGCCACCAACCCCCGTCGGGACAGGGGACACACCGGGGAGCTGTTTTTT. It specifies CATNPRRDRGHTGELFF.

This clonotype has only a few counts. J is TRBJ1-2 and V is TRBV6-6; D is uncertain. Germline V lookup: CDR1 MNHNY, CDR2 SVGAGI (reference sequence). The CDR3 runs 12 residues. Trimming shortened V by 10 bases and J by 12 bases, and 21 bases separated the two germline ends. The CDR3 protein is CATTSGEGGHTF. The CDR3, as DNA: TGTGCCACCACCTCCGGGGAAGGAGGTCACACCTTC.

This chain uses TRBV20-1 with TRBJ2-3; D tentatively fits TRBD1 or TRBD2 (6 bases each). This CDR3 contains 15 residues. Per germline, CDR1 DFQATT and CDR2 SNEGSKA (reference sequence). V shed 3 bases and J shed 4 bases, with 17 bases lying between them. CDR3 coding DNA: TGCAGTGCTAGGGGTTTGGGGGGCGCGCCAGATACGCAGTATTTT. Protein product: CSARGLGGAPDTQYF.

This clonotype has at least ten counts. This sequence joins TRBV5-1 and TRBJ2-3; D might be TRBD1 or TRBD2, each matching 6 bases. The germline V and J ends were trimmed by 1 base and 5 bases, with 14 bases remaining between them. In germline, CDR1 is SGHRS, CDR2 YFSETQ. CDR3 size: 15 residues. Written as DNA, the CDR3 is TGCGCCAGCAGCTTGCAAGGGGGGCGCCAAGATACGCAGTATTTT. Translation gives CASSLQGGRQDTQYF.

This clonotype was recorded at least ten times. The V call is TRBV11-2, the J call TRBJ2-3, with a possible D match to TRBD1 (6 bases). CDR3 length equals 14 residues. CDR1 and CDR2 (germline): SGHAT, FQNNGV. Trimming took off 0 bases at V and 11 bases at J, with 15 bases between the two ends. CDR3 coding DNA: TGTGCCAGCAGCTTAGAAACAGGGTTAAGGGGGCAGTATTTT. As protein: CASSLETGLRGQYF.

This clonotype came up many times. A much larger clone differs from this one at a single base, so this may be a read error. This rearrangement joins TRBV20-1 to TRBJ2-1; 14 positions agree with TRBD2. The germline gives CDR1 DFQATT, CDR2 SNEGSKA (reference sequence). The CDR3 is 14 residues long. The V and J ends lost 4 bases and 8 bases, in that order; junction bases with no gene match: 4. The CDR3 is CSATGTSGSDEQFF. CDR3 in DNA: TGCAGTGCTACCGGGACTAGCGGGAGCGATGAGCAGTTCTTC.